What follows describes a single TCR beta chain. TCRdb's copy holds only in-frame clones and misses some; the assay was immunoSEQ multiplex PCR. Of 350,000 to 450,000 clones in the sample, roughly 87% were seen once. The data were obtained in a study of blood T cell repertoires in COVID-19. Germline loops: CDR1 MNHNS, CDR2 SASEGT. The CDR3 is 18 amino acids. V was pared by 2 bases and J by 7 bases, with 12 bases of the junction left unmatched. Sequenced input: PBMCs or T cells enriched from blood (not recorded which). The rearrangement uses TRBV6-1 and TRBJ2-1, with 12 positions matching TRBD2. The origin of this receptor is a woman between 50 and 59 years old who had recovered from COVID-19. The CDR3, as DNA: TGTGCCAGCAGTGAAAATTGGGCTAGCGGGGGGGCCGGGAATGAGCAGTTCTTC. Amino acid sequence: CASSENWASGGAGNEQFF.